A single sample is the source of the 27 T cell receptor beta chains below, sequenced in a study of regulatory T cells in long-lasting Graves disease. Time point: newly diagnosed GD, antithyroid drugs for less than 3 months. From PBMCs, RNA was extracted and then used to make the TCR library. HTBI primers from iRepertoire and Arm-PCR of CDR3 regions yielded the TCR beta libraries. TCRdb itself ran the multiplex PCR reads through MiXCR, one entry per CDR3 protein. The table includes over 400,000 distinct CDR3 sequences, 14% detected once. The same sample was also studied in work on T cells in Graves' hyperthyroidism and ophthalmopathy.

The sequences come from peripheral blood mononuclear cells (PBMCs), collected at new diagnosis, from a patient treated with antithyroid drugs. These receptors were obtained from a woman aged 45 to 65 with Graves disease.

CDR3 DNA: TGTGCCAGCAGCTTTGAGAGACAGGGAGATGGCTACACCTTC. As protein: CASSFERQGDGYTF. The J gene is TRBJ1-2, the V gene TRBV11-2, with 7 bases identical to TRBD1. CDR1 and CDR2 (germline): SGHAT, FQNNGV. With 3 bases clipped from V and 6 bases from J, the junction kept 7 bases outside the gene matches. The CDR3 length is 14 residues.

The chain links TRBV29-1 to TRBJ2-5; perhaps TRBD1 as D (6 bases). V lost 6 bases, J lost 6 bases, and 11 bases lay in between. The germline CDR1 and CDR2 sequences are SQVTM and ANQGSEA. The CDR3 length is 11 residues. CDR3 in DNA: TGCAGCGTCCTAGGGGGACAGACCCAGTACTTC. As protein: CSVLGGQTQYF.

The sample holds many counts of this clonotype. The gene calls are TRBV7-9 and TRBJ1-1, with no clear D. V lost 5 bases and J 5 bases, leaving 15 bases between the germline ends. CDR1 and CDR2 (germline): SEHNR, FQNEAQ (reference sequence). CDR3 size: 14 residues. In DNA form, the CDR3 reads TGTGCCAGCAGCCCTGACACCTGGAGGACTGAAGCTTTCTTT. Its protein product is CASSPDTWRTEAFF.

The sample holds many counts of this clonotype. The CDR3 reads CASHQTSGRTGELFF. The CDR3 DNA follows: TGTGCCAGCCACCAAACTAGCGGGAGGACCGGGGAGCTGTTTTTT. V usage is TRBV27 and J usage is TRBJ2-2; TRBD2 aligns across 12 bases. Germline trimming cut 8 bases from V and 5 bases from J; bases unmatched to any gene: 6. The germline CDR1 and CDR2 sequences are MNHEY and SMNVEV (reference sequence). The CDR3 runs 15 residues.

This clonotype was counted a few times. The genes are TRBV7-3 and TRBJ1-3, with D hard to call. The V end lost 4 bases, the J end lost 5 bases, and 21 bases lay between the germline ends. The CDR3 is 17 residues long. CDR1 SGHTA and CDR2 FQGTGA come from the germline V gene. The CDR3 coding sequence is TGTGCCAGCAGCTGCATACCCCCCGGGTCTCCGCGAAACACCATATATTTT. Translated: CASSCIPPGSPRNTIYF. Full variable domain (rest looked up from reference TRBV7-3 and TRBJ1-3): GAGVSQTPSNKVTEKGKYVELRCDPISGHTALYWYRQSLGQGPEFLIYFQGTGAADDSGLPNDRFFAVRPEGSVSTLKIQRTERGDSAVYLCASSCIPPGSPRNTIYFGEGSWLTVV.

The rearrangement uses TRBV5-1 and TRBJ1-3, with D tentatively TRBD1 (5 bases). Trimming removed 1 base at V and 0 bases at J, with 11 bases between. The length of the CDR3 is 16 residues. Germline CDR1 and CDR2: SGHRS and YFSETQ. DNA for the CDR3: TGCGCCAGCAGCTTGAAAACAGGCAGCTCTGGAAACACCATATATTTT. It translates to CASSLKTGSSGNTIYF.

The table lists this clonotype with a few counts. A much larger clone differs by one base, so this may be a read error. The chain is built from TRBV3-1 and TRBJ2-7; D might be TRBD2 (5 bases). This CDR3 spans 15 amino acids. Trimming removed 3 bases from V and 0 bases from J, with 12 bases in between. From germline, CDR1 is LGHDT and CDR2 YNNKEL (reference sequence). This CDR3 reads CASSQGRLHSYEQYF. The CDR3 DNA sequence: TGTGCCAGCAGCCAGGGTCGACTACACTCCTACGAGCAGTACTTC.

The chain links TRBV4-1 to TRBJ2-1; D unresolved. The J call may not be correct, given that the DNA end is closer to TRBJ2-5. Germline V lookup: CDR1 MGHRA, CDR2 YSYEKL. The CDR3 has 14 residues. CDR3 loop: CASSQGTIGETQYF. The CDR3 nucleotides are TGCGCCAGCAGCCAAGGGACGATCGGAGAGACCCAGTACTTC.

The V call is TRBV28, the J call TRBJ1-1; TRBD1 matches at 7 bases. CDR1 and CDR2 from the germline V gene are MDHEN and SYDVKM. The CDR3 extends over 12 amino acids. Losses at the gene ends were 6 bases for V and 10 bases for J; bases not matched to a gene: 8. CDR3 in DNA: TGTGCCAGCAGACAGGGGCCCCTGCGAGCTTTCTTT. Amino acids: CASRQGPLRAFF.

This clonotype was seen only a few times. The V call is TRBV10-3, the J call TRBJ1-2; 7 bases fit TRBD1. The V segment lost 10 bases and the J segment 1 base; nucleotides outside the gene matches: 15. CDR1 and CDR2 (germline): ENHRY, SYGVKD. The CDR3 extends over 16 amino acids. The CDR3: CATWDSKGTFNYGYTF. In DNA form, the CDR3 reads TGTGCCACCTGGGACAGCAAGGGTACCTTTAACTATGGCTACACCTTC.

The chain employs TRBV20-1 and TRBJ2-1; 12 bases map to TRBD2. CDR1 is DFQATT and CDR2 is SNEGSKA in the germline V gene (reference sequence). The CDR3 totals 16 residues. Germline trimming cut 3 bases from V and 9 bases from J; bases unmatched to any gene: 12. CDR3 sequence: CSASLLLAGGGFEQFF. For the CDR3, the DNA is TGCAGTGCTAGCCTCTTACTAGCGGGAGGAGGTTTTGAGCAGTTCTTC.

This clonotype has only a few counts. The J gene is TRBJ2-5, the V gene TRBV19; D may be TRBD1 (6 bases). The germline CDR1 and CDR2 sequences are LNHDA and SQIVND (reference sequence). The CDR3 extends over 13 amino acids. Trimming shortened V by 7 bases and J by 5 bases, and 14 bases separated the two germline ends. This CDR3 reads CASNDRRGETQYF. For the CDR3, the DNA is TGTGCCAGTAATGACAGGAGAGGGGAGACCCAGTACTTC.

This clonotype has more than one count but fewer than ten. The chain links TRBV7-7 to TRBJ2-1; TRBD2 aligns across 11 bases. This CDR3 comprises 13 residues. Trimming at V came to 4 bases and at J to 10 bases, leaving 3 bases not matched to a gene. Germline V gene sequence: CDR1 SSHAT, CDR2 FNYEAQ (reference sequence). Written as DNA, the CDR3 is TGTGCCAGCAGCTCCCGACTAGCGGGAGAGCAGTTCTTC. Translation gives CASSSRLAGEQFF.

This clonotype was seen repeatedly, ten times or more. The chain joins TRBV7-9 to TRBJ1-5; unclear D gene. Per the germline V gene, CDR1 is SEHNR and CDR2 is FQNEAQ (reference sequence). This CDR3 is built from 14 residues. V shed 6 bases and J shed 2 bases, with 11 bases lying between them. The CDR3: CASSRDGGNQPQHF. CDR3 DNA sequence: TGTGCCAGCAGTCGAGATGGGGGCAATCAGCCCCAGCATTTT.

With respect to this clonotype: Lacking the conserved final phenylalanine or tryptophan, this CDR3 likely reflects a read error. The chain recombines TRBV6-1 with TRBJ2-1; possible D gene TRBD2, 5 bases. The germline gives CDR1 MNHNS, CDR2 SASEGT. This CDR3 has 16 amino acids. V was pared by 7 bases and J by 0 bases, with 16 bases between. The CDR3 DNA reads TGTGCCAGCAACAGCGGAACCTCCGACTCCTACAATGAGCAGTTCCTC. Protein: CASNSGTSDSYNEQFL.

This clonotype was counted at least ten times. The V call is TRBV7-3, the J call TRBJ2-2; weak D call: TRBD2 (6 bases). Germline V lookup: CDR1 SGHTA, CDR2 FQGTGA. The V end lost 5 bases, the J end lost 5 bases, and 9 bases lay between the germline ends. The CDR3 consists of 13 residues. CDR3 DNA: TGTGCCAGCAGCATCGGGGGTACCGGGGAGCTGTTTTTT. Amino acids: CASSIGGTGELFF.

V usage is TRBV5-1 and J usage is TRBJ1-4; no firm D call. Germline CDR1 and CDR2: SGHRS and YFSETQ. CDR3 length: 13 amino acids. With 2 bases removed from V and 7 bases from J, the gap between germline ends came to 9 bases. CDR3 nucleotides: TGCGCCAGCAGCTTCGGGGAGTCTGAAAAACTGTTTTTT. This sequence encodes CASSFGESEKLFF.

This clonotype was detected many times. The gene calls are TRBV5-1 and TRBJ2-7, with 11 bases lining up with TRBD2. This CDR3 spans 17 amino acids. Losses at the gene ends were 0 bases for V and 2 bases for J; bases not matched to a gene: 7. The germline V gene has CDR1 SGHRS and CDR2 YFSETQ. The CDR3 sequence is CASSLAGTSGLTYEQYF. Here the CDR3 DNA reads TGCGCCAGCAGCTTGGCCGGGACTAGCGGCCTCACCTACGAGCAGTACTTC.

This chain joins TRBV6-2 or TRBV6-3 and TRBJ2-7; the match to TRBD2 covers 8 bases. Looked up from germline, CDR1 is MNHEY and CDR2 is SVGEGT. The CDR3 runs 15 residues. V was pared by 5 bases and J by 2 bases, with 8 bases of the junction left unmatched. CDR3 DNA sequence: TGTGCCAGCAGTGAACTAGCGGTAACAGCCTACGAGCAGTACTTC. Translation: CASSELAVTAYEQYF.

This clonotype was found many times. V gene TRBV6-1 combines with J gene TRBJ1-5; D is possibly TRBD1 (6 bases). The germline gives CDR1 MNHNS, CDR2 SASEGT. This CDR3 is 17 amino acids long. Trimming removed 7 bases from V and 0 bases from J, with 19 bases in between. CDR3 sequence: CASTGLRGGDSNQPQHF. CDR3 DNA: TGTGCCAGCACCGGCTTAAGGGGGGGTGATAGCAATCAGCCCCAGCATTTT.

This clonotype was counted at least ten times. The V and J genes are TRBV2 and TRBJ2-1; 7 bases align to TRBD2. The V segment lost 4 bases and the J segment 5 bases; nucleotides outside the gene matches: 8. Germline CDR1 and CDR2: SNHLY and FYNNEI. The CDR3 totals 15 residues. For the CDR3, the DNA is TGTGCCAGCAGTGCGATGTCTAGCGGAAACAATGAGCAGTTCTTC. Encoded protein: CASSAMSSGNNEQFF.

Regarding this clonotype: This may arise from a read error, as a much more abundant clone is one base away. The CDR3 carries no conserved terminal phenylalanine or tryptophan, so it likely arises from a read error. This chain joins TRBV3-1 and TRBJ2-3; 10 bases align to TRBD2. V was pared by 1 base and J by 2 bases, with 12 bases of the junction left unmatched. CDR1 LGHDT and CDR2 YNNKEL come from the germline V gene (reference sequence). CDR3 size: 19 residues. The CDR3 DNA follows: TGTGCCAGCAGCCAAGGAAGTGGAATAGCGGGAGGCCTCACAGATACGCAGTATCTT. Translated, it gives CASSQGSGIAGGLTDTQYL.

There are a few counts of this clonotype. The chain has TRBV29-1 and TRBJ2-7, with D possibly TRBD2 on 5 matching bases. With 7 bases removed from V and 2 bases from J, the gap between germline ends came to 12 bases. From germline, CDR1 is SQVTM and CDR2 ANQGSEA. The CDR3 loop spans 12 amino acids. The CDR3 protein is CSAGVQPYEQYF. The DNA of the CDR3 is TGCAGCGCCGGGGTCCAGCCCTACGAGCAGTACTTC.

This clonotype was seen only a few times. V and J are TRBV19 and TRBJ2-6, with 7 bases lining up with TRBD1. This CDR3 region has 16 residues. Trimming removed 5 bases from V and 0 bases from J; junction bases left unmatched: 4. Germline CDR1 LNHDA, CDR2 SQIVND (reference sequence). This CDR3 is CASSLRTGSGANVLTF. The CDR3 bases are TGTGCCAGTAGTCTGAGGACAGGCTCTGGGGCCAACGTCCTGACTTTC. The full variable domain, completed using reference TRBV19 and TRBJ2-6, is DGGITQSPKYLFRKEGQNVTLSCEQNLNHDAMYWYRQDPGQGLRLIYYSQIVNDFQKGDIAEGYSVSREKKESFPLTVTSAQKNPTAFYLCASSLRTGSGANVLTFGAGSRLTVL.

This CDR3 reads CASSQEGDGRPFLHF. The CDR3, as DNA: TGTGCCAGCAGCCAAGAGGGGGACGGTCGCCCTTTCCTCCACTTT. The rearrangement uses TRBV11-2 and TRBJ1-6; tentative D call: TRBD1 (6 bases). The CDR3 spans 15 residues. Germline V gene lookup returns CDR1 SGHAT and CDR2 FQNNGV. Trimming cost V 5 bases and J 15 bases, with 23 bases left between them.

Ten or more counts support this clonotype. The chain links TRBV20-1 to TRBJ2-7, with 11 bases identical to TRBD2. Trimming took 0 bases from V and 0 from J; bases not matched to a gene: 7. The CDR3 contains 17 residues. From germline, CDR1 is DFQATT and CDR2 SNEGSKA (reference sequence). For the CDR3, the DNA is TGCAGTGCTAGAGATTTAGCGGGAGGGCCCACCTCCTACGAGCAGTACTTC. The encoded protein is CSARDLAGGPTSYEQYF.

This clonotype showed up many times. The J gene is TRBJ2-7, the V gene TRBV2; D is tentatively TRBD1 or TRBD2 (5 bases each). Between the trimmed V and J ends, which lost 9 bases and 0 bases, there was a span of 15 bases. Germline CDR1 and CDR2: SNHLY and FYNNEI. The CDR3 extends over 14 amino acids. CDR3 protein: CASDMGVSSYEQYF. In DNA, the CDR3 is TGTGCCAGTGACATGGGGGTTAGCTCCTACGAGCAGTACTTC.